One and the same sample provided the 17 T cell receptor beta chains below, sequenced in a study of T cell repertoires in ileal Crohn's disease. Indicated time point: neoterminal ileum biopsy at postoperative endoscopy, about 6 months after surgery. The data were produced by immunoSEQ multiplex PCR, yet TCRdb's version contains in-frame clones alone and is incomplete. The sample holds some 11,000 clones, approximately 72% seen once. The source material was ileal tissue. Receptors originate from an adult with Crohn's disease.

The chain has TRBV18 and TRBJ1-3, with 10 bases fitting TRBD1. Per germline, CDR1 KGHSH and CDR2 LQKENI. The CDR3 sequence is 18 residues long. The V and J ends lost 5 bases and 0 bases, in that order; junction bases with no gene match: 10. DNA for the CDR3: TGTGCCAGCTCATCCGCTCGACAGGGGGCGAGCTCTGGAAACACCATATATTTT. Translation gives CASSSARQGASSGNTIYF.

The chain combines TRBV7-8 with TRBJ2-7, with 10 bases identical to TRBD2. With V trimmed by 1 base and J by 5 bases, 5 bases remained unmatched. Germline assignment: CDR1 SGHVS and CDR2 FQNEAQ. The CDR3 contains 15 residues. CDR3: CASSLGAGGPNEQYF. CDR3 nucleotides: TGTGCCAGCAGCTTAGGAGCGGGAGGGCCCAACGAGCAGTACTTC.

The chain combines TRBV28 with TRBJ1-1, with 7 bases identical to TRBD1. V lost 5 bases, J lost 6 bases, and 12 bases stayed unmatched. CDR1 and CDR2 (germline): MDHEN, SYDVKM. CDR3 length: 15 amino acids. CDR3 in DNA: TGTGCCAGCAGTCTTAAGAACAGGGGCGGCGCTGAAGCTTTCTTT. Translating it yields CASSLKNRGGAEAFF.

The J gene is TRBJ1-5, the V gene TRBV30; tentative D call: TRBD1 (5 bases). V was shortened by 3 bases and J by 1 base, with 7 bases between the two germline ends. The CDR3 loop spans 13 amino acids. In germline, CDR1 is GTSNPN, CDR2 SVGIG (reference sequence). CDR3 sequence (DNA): TGTGCCTGGAGCCGGGGGAGCAATCAGCCCCAGCATTTT. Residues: CAWSRGSNQPQHF.

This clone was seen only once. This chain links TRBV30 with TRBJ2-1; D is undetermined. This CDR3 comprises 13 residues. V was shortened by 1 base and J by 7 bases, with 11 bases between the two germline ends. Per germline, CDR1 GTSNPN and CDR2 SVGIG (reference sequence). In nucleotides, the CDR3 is TGTGCCTGGAGTGGGGTTAGCTGGAATGAGCAGTTCTTC. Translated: CAWSGVSWNEQFF.

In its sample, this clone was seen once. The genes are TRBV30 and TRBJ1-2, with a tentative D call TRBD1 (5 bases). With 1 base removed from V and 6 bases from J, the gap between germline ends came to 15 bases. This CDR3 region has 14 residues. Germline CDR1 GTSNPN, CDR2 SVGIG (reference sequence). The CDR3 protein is CAWSGTSGTDGYTF. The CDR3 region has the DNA TGTGCCTGGAGTGGGACATCGGGGACTGATGGCTACACCTTC.

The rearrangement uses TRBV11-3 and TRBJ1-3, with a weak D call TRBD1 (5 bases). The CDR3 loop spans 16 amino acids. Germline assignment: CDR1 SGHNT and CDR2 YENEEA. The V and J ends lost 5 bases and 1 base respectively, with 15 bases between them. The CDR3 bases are TGTGCCAGCAGCCGGATCAAGACAGTTTCTGGAAACACCATATATTTT. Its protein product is CASSRIKTVSGNTIYF.

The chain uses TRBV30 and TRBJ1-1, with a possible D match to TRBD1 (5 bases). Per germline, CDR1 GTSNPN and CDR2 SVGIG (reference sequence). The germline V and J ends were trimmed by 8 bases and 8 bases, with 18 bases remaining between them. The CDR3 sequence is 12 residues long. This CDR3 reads CAMEGVLAEAFF. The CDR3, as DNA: TGTGCCATGGAAGGGGTACTTGCAGAAGCTTTCTTT. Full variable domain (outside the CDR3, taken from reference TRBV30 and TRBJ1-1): SQTIHQWPATLVQPVGSPLSLECTVEGTSNPNLYWYRQAAGRGLQLLFYSVGIGQISSEVPQNLSASRPQDRQFILSSKKLLLSDSGFYLCAMEGVLAEAFFGQGTRLTVV.

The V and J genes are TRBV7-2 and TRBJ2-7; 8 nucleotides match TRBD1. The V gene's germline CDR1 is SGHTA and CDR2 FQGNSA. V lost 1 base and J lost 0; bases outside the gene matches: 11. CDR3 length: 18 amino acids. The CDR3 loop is CASSLGLGLTGASYEQYF. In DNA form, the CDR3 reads TGTGCCAGCAGCTTAGGACTAGGGTTGACAGGGGCCTCCTACGAGCAGTACTTC.

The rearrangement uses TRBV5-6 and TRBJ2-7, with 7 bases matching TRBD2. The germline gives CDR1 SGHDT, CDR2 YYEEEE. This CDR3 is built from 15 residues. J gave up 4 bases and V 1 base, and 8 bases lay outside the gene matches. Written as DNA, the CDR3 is TGTGCCAGCAGCTTGTACGGCTCCGGGAGGTACGAGCAGTACTTC. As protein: CASSLYGSGRYEQYF. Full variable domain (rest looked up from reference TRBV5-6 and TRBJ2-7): DAGVTQSPTHLIKTRGQQVTLRCSPKSGHDTVSWYQQALGQGPQFIFQYYEEEERQRGNFPDRFSGHQFPNYSSELNVNALLLGDSALYLCASSLYGSGRYEQYFGPGTRLTVT.

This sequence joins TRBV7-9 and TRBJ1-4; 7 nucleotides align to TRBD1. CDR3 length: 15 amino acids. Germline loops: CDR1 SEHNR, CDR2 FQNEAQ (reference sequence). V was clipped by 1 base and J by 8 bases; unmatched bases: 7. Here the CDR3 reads CASSLGGTAYEKLFF. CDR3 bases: TGTGCCAGCAGCTTAGGGGGGACAGCTTACGAAAAACTGTTTTTT.

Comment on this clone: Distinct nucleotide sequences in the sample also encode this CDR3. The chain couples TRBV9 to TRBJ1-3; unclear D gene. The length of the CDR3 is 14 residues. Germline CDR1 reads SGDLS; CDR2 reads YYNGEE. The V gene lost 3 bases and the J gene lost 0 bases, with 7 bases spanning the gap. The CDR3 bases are TGTGCCAGCAGCGCACAAAACTCTGGAAACACCATATATTTT. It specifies CASSAQNSGNTIYF.

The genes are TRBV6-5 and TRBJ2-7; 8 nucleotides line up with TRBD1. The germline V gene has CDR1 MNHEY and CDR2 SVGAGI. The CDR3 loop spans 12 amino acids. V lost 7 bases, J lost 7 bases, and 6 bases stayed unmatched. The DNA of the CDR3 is TGTGCCAGCACGGACAGGGTTGGAGAGCAGTACTTC. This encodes CASTDRVGEQYF.

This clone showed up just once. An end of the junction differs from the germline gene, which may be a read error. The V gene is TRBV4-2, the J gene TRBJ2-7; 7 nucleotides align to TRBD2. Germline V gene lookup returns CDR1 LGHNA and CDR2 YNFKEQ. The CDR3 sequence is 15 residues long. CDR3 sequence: CASSQLAAEAYGQYF. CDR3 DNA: TGTGCCAGCAGCCAGCTAGCGGCGGAAGCCTACGGGCAGTACTTC.

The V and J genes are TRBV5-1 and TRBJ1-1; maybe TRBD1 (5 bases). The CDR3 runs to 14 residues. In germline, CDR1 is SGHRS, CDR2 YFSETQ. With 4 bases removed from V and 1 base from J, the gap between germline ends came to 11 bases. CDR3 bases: TGCGCCAGCAGCGCGGGACTGACGAACACTGAAGCTTTCTTT. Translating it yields CASSAGLTNTEAFF.

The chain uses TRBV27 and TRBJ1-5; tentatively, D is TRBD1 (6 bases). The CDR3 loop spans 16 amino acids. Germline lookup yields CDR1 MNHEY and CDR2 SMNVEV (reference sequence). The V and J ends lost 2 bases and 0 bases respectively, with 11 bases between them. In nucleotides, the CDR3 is TGTGCCAGCAGTTTAAACGGACAGTATAGCAATCAGCCCCAGCATTTT. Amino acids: CASSLNGQYSNQPQHF.

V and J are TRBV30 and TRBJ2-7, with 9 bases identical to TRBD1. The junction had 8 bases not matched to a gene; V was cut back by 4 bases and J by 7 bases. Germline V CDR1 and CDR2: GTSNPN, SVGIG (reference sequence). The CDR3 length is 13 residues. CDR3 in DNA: TGTGCCTGGACCGGGACAGGGCTGAGGGAGCAGTACTTC. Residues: CAWTGTGLREQYF.